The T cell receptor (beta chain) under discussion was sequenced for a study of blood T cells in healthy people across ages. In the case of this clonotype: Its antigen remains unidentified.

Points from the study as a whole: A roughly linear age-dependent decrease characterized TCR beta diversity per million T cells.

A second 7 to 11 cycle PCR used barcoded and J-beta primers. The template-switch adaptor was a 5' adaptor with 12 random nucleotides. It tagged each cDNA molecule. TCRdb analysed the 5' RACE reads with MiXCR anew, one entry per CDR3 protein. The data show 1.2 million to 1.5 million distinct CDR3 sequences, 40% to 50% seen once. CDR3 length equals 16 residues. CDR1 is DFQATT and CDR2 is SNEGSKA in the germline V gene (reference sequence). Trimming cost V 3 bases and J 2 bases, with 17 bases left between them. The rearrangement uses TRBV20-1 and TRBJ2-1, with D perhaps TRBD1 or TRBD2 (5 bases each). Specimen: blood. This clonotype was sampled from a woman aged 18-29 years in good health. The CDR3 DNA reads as TGCAGTGCTAGGGGACCTAGCCAAATTACCTACAATGAGCAGTTCTTC. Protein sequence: CSARGPSQITYNEQFF.